The clone carrying this T cell receptor beta chain was detected many times. Its antigen is undetermined. The CDR3 end falls 3 residues outside the read, so it is completed with the germline J gene. This specimen comes from a study of T cell clonality in common variable immunodeficiency. Study observations and caveats: CVID subjects had higher TCRbeta clonality than healthy controls, most marked in about a third. T cell subpopulation sequencing would be needed to explain CVID clonality. Repertoire-complication correlations in CVID were limited by patient heterogeneity.

Heparinized whole blood, about 4.5 to 9 ml, came from each donor. With 5 bases clipped from V and 6 bases from J, the junction kept 10 bases outside the gene matches. CDR3 length equals 14 residues. Germline loops: CDR1 SGHRS, CDR2 YFSETQ. Sequencing was performed with immunoSEQ multiplex PCR; in TCRdb, only in-frame clones are kept and a portion is missing. The sample is made up of roughly 50,000 clones, none counted only once. The J gene is TRBJ2-7, the V gene TRBV5-1, with 8 nucleotides matching TRBD1. The material sequenced was peripheral blood mononuclear cells. The TCR comes from a person aged 18-70 years in good health. The chain's CDR3 is CASSSRQGRSEQYF. CDR3 DNA, as far as it was read: TGCGCCAGCAGTTCCCGACAGGGGAGGAGCGAG. The whole variable domain, filled in from reference TRBV5-1 and TRBJ2-7, reads KAGVTQTPRYLIKTRGQQVTLSCSPISGHRSVSWYQQTPGQGLQFLFEYFSETQRNKGNFPGRFSGRQFSNSRSEMNVSTLELGDSALYLCASSSRQGRSEQYFGPGTRLTVT.